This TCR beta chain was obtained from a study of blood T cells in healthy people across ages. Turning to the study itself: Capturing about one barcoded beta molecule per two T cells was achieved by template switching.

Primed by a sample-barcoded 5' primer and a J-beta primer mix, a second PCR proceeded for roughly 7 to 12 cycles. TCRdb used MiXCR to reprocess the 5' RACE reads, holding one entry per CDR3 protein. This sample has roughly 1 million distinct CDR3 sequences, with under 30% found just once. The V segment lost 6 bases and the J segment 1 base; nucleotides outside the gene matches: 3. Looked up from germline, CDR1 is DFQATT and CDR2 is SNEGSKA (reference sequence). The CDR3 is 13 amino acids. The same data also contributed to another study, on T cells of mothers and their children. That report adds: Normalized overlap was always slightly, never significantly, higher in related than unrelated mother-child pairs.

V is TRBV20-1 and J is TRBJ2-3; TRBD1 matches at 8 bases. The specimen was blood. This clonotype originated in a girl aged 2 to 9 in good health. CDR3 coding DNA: TGCAGTGCCCCACAGGGGGGCACAGATACGCAGTATTTT. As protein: CSAPQGGTDTQYF.